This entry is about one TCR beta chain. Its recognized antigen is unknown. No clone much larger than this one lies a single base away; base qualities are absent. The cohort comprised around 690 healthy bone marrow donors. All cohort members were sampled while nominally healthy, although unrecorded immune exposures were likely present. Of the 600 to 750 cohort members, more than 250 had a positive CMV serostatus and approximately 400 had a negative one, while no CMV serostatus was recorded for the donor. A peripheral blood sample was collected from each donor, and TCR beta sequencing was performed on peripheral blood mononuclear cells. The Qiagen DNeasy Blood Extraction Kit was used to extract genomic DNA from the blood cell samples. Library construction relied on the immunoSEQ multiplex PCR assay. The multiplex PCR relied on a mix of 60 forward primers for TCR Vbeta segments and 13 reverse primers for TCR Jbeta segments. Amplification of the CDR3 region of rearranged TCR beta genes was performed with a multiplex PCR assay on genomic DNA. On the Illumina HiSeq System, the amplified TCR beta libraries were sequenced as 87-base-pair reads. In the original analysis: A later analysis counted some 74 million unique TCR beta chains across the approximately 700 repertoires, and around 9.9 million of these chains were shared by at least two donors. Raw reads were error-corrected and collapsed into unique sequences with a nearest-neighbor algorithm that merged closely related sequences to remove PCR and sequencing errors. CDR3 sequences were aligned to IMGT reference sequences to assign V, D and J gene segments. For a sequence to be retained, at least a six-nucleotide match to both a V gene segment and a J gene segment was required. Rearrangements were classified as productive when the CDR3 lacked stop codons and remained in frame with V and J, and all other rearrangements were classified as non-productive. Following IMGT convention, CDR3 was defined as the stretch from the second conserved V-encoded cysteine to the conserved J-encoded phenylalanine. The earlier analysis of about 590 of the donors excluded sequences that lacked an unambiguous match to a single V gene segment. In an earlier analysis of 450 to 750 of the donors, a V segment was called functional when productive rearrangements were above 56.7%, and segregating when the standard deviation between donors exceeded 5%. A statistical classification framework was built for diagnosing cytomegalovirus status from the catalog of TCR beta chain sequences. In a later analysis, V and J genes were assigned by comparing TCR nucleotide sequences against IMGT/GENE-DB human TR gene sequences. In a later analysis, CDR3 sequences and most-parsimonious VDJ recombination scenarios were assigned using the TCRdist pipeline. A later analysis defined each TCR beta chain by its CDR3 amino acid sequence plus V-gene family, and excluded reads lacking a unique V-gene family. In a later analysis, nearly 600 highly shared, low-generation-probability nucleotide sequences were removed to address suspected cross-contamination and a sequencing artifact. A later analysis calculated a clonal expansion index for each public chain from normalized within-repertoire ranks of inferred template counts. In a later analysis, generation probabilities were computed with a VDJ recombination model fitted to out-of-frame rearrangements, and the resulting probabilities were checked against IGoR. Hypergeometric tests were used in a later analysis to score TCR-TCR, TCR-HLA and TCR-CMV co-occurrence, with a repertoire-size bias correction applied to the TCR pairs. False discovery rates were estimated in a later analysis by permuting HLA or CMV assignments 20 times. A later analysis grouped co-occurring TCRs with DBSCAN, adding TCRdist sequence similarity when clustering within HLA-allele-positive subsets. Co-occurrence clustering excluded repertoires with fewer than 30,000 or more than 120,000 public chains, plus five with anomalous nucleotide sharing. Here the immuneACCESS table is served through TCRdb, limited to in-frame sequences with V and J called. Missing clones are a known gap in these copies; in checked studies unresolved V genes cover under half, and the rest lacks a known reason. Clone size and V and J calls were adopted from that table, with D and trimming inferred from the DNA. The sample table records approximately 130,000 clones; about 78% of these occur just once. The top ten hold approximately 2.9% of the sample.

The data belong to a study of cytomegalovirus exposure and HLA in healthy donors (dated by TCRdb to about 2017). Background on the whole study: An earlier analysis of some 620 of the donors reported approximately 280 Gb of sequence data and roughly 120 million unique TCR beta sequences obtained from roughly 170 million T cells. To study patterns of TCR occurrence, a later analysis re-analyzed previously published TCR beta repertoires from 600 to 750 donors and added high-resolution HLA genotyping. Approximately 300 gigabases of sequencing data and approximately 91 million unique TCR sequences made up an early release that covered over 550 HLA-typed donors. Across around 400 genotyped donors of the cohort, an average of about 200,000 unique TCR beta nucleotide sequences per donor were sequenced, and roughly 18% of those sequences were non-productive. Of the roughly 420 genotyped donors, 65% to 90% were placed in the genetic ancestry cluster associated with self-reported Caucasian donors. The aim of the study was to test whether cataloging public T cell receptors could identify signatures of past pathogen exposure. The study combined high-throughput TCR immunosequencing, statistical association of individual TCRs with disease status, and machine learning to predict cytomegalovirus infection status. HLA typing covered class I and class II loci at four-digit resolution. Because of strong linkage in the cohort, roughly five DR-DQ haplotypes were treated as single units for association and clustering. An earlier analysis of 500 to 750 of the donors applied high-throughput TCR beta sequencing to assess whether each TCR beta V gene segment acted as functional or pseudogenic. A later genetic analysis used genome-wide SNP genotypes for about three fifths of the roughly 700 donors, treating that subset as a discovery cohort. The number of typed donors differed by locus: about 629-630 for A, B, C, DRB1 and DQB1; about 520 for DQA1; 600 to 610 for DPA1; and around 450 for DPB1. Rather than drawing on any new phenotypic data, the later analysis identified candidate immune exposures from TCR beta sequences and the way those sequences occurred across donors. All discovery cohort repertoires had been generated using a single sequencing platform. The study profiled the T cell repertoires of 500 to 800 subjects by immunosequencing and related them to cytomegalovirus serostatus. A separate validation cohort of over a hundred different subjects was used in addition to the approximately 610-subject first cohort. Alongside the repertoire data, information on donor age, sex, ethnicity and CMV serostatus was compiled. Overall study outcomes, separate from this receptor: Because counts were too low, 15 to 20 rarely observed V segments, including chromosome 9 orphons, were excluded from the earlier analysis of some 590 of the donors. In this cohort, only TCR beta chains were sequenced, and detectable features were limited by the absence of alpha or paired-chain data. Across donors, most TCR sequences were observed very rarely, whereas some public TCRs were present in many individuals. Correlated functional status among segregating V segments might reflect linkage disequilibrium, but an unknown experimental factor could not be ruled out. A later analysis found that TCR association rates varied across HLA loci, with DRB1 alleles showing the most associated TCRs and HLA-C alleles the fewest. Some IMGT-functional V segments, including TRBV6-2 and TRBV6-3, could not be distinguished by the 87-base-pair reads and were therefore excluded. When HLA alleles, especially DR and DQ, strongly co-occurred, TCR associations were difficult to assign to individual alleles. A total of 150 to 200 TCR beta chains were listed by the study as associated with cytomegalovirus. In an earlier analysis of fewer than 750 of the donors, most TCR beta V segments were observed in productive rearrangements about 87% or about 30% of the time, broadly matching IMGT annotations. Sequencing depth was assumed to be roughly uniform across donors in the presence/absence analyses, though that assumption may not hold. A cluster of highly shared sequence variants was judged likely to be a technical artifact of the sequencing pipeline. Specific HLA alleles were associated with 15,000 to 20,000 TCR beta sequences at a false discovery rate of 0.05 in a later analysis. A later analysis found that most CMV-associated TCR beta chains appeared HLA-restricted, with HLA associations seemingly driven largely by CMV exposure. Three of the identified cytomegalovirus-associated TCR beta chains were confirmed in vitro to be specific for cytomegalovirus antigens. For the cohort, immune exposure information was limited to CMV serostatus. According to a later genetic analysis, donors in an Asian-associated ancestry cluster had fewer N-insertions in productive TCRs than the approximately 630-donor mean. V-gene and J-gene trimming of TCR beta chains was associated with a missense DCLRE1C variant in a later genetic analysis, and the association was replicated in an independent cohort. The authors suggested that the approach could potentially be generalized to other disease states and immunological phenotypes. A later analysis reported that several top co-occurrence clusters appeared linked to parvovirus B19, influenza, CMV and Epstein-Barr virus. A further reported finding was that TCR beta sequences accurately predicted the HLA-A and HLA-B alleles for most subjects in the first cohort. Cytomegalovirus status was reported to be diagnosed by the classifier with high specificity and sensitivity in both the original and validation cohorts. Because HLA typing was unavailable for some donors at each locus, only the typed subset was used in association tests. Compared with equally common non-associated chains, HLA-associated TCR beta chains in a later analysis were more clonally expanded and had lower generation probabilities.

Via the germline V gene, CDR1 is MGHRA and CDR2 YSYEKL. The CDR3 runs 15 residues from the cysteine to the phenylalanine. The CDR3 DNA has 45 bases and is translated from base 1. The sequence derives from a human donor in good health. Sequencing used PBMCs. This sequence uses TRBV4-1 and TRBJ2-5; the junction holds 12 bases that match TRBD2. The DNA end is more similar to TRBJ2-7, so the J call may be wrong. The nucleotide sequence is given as TGCGCCAGCAGCCTAGGACTAGCGGGGTACTACGAGCAGTACTTC. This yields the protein CASSLGLAGYYEQYF.